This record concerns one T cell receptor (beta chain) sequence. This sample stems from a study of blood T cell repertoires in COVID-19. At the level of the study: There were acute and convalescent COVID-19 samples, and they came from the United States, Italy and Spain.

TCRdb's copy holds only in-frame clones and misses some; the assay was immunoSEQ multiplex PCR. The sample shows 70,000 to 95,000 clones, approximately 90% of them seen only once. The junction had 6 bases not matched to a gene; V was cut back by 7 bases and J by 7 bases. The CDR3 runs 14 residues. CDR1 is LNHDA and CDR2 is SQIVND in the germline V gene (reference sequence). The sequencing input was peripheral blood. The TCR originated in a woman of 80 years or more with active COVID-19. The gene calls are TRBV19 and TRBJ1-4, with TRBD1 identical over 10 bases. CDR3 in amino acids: CASTRDRGGEKLFF. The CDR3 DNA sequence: TGTGCCAGTACCCGGGACAGGGGTGGTGAAAAACTGTTTTTT.